One and the same sample provided the 6 T cell receptor beta chains below, sequenced in a study of T cell changes during pregnancy in multiple sclerosis. TCRdb's copy holds only in-frame clones and misses some; the assay was immunoSEQ multiplex PCR. Of about 68,000 clones in the sample, about nine tenths were seen once. The sequenced sample was peripheral blood, obtained in the third trimester of pregnancy. These receptors all stem from a female donor with multiple sclerosis, enrolled in a pregnancy study.

This clone was found once. The chain has TRBV10-3 and TRBJ2-3, with D maybe TRBD2 (5 bases). V dropped 9 bases and J dropped 2 bases, with 15 bases sitting between them. CDR1 is ENHRY and CDR2 is SYGVKD in the germline V gene. The CDR3 is made up of 14 amino acids. The CDR3 is CAMRSGINTDTQYF. Here the CDR3 DNA reads TGTGCCATGCGATCCGGGATCAACACAGATACGCAGTATTTT.

This clone occurred once. The chain couples TRBV9 to TRBJ1-2; D may be TRBD1 (6 bases). Germline loops: CDR1 SGDLS, CDR2 YYNGEE. Trimming removed 3 bases from V and 4 bases from J, with 22 bases in between. The CDR3 extends over 17 amino acids. CDR3 bases: TGTGCCAGCAGCGATCACAACATCCCGGGACAAAGCTATGGCTACACCTTC. Its protein is CASSDHNIPGQSYGYTF.

The chain employs TRBV15 and TRBJ2-3; perhaps TRBD1 as D (6 bases). CDR3 size: 15 residues. V lost 2 bases and J lost 2, with 11 bases in between. The germline gives CDR1 LNHNV, CDR2 YYDKDF (reference sequence). This chain's CDR3 is CATSRTGPHTDTQYF. DNA for the CDR3: TGTGCCACCAGCAGAACAGGGCCTCACACAGATACGCAGTATTTT.

The J gene is TRBJ2-5, the V gene TRBV5-4, with 9 bases that match TRBD2. The V gene end was trimmed by 4 bases and the J gene end by 5 bases; junction bases not matched to a gene: 15. CDR3 size: 17 residues. Germline loops: CDR1 SGHNT, CDR2 YYREEE (reference sequence). CDR3 sequence: CASSPGTSRVGSETQYF. The CDR3 nucleotides are TGTGCCAGCAGCCCGGGGACTAGCAGAGTTGGGTCGGAGACCCAGTACTTC.

This clone came up once. The genes are TRBV7-8 and TRBJ2-2; the D gene is possibly TRBD2 (5 bases). The CDR3 spans 13 residues. Looked up from germline, CDR1 is SGHVS and CDR2 is FQNEAQ. V was pared by 6 bases and J by 2 bases, with 7 bases between. The CDR3 is CASSDYNTGELFF. CDR3 DNA sequence: TGTGCCAGCAGTGACTATAACACCGGGGAGCTGTTTTTT.

Remarks on this clone: As the CDR3 is not closed by the conserved phenylalanine or tryptophan, this likely results from a read error. The DNA is omitted, as the CDR3 cannot be located on it reliably, and the CDR3 follows TCRdb's listing. Here the CDR3 reads CASSLSAGDSLHLL. V and J are TRBV7-2 and TRBJ1-2. The germline gives CDR1 SGHTA, CDR2 FQGNSA. Both ends counted, the CDR3 spans 14 residues.